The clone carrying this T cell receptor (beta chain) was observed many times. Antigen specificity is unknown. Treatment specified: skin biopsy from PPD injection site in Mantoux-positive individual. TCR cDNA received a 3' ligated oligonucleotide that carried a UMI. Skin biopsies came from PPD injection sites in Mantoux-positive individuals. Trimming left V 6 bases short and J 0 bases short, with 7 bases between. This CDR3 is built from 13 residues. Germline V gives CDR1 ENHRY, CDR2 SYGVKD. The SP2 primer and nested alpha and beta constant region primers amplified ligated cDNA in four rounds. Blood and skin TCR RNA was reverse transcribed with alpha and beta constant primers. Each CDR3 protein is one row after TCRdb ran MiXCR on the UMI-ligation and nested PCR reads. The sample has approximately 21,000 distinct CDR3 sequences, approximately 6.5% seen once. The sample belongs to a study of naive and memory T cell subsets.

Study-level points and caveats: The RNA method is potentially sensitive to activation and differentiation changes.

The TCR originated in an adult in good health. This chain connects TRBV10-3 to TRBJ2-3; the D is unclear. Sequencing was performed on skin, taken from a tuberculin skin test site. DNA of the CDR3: TGTGCCATCAGGGACGGTAGCACAGATACGCAGTATTTT. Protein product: CAIRDGSTDTQYF.